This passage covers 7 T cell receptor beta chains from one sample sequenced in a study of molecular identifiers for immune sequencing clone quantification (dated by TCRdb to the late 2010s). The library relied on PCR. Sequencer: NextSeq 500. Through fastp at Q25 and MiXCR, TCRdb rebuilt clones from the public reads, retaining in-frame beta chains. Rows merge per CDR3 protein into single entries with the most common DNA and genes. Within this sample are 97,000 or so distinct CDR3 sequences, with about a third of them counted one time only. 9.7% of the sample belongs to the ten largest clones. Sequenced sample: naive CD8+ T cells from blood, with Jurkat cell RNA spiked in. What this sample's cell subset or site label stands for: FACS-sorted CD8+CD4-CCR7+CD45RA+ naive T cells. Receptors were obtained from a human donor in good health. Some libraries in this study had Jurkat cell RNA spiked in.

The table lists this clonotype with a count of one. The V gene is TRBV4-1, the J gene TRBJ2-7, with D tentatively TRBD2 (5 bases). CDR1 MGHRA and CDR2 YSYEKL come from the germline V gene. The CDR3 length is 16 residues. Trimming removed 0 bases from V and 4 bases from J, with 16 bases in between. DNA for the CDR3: TGCGCCAGCAGCCAAGATTCCGGGAATCCTAGTTACGAGCAGTACTTC. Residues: CASSQDSGNPSYEQYF.

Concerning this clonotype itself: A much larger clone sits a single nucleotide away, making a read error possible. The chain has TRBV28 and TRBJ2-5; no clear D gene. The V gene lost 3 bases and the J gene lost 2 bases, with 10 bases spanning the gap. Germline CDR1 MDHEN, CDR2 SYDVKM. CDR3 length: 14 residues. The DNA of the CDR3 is TGTGCCAGCAGTTTCTATTACGAGCAAGAGACCCAGTACTTC. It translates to CASSFYYEQETQYF.

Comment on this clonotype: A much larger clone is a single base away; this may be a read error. CDR3 bases: TGTGCCAGCAGTTTAGTTCAGGCTGGCAATCAGCCCCAGCATTTT. This sequence encodes CASSLVQAGNQPQHF. The rearrangement joins TRBV28 to TRBJ1-5; D gene ambiguous. Germline V gives CDR1 MDHEN, CDR2 SYDVKM. V dropped 2 bases and J dropped 2 bases, with 10 bases sitting between them. CDR3 size: 15 residues.

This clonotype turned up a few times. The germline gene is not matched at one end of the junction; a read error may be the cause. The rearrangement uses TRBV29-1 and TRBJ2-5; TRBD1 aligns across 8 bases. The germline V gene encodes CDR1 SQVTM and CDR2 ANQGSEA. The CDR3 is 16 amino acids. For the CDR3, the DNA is TGCAGCGTTGAAAAAGAGGAGGGACAGGTTCAAGAGACTCAGTACTTC. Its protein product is CSVEKEEGQVQETQYF. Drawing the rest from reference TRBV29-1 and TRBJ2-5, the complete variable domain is SAVISQKPSRDICQRGTSLTIQCQVDSQVTMMFWYRQQPGQSLTLIATANQGSEATYESGFVIDKFPISRPNLTFSTLTVSNMSPEDSSIYLCSVEKEEGQVQETQYFGPGTRLLVL.

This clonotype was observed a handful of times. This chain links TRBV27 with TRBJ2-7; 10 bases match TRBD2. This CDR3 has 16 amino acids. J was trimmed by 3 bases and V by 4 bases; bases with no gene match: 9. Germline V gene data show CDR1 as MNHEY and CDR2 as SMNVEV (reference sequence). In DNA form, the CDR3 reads TGTGCCAGCAGTTCTTTAGCGGGAGGTGGAATCTACGAGCAGTACTTC. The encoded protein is CASSSLAGGGIYEQYF.

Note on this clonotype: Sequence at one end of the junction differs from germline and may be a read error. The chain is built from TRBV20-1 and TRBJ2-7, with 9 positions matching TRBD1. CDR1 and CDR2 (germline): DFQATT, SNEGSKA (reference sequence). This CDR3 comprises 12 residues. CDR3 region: CCARQGGAEQYF. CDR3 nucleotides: TGCTGTGCTAGACAGGGGGGCGCCGAGCAGTACTTC.

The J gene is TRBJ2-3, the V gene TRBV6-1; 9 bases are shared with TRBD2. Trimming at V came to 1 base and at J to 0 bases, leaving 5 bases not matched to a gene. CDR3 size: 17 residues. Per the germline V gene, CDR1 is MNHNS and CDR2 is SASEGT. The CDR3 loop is CASSEVPTSGSTDTQYF. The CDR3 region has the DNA TGTGCCAGCAGTGAAGTCCCAACTAGCGGGAGCACAGATACGCAGTATTTT.